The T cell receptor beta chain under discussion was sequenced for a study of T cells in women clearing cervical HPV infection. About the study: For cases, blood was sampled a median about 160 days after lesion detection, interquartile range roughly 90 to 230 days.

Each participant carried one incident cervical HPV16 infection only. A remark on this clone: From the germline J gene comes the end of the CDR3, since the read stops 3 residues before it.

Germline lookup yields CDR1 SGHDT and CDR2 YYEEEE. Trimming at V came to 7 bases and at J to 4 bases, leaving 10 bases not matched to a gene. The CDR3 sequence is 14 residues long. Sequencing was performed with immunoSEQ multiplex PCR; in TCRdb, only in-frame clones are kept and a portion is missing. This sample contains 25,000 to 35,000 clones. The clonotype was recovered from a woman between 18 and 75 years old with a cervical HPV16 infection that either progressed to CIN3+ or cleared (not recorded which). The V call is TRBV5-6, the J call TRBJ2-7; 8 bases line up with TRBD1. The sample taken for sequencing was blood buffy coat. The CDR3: CASVTQGATYEQYF. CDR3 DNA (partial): TGTGCCAGCGTAACCCAGGGGGCGACTTACGAG.